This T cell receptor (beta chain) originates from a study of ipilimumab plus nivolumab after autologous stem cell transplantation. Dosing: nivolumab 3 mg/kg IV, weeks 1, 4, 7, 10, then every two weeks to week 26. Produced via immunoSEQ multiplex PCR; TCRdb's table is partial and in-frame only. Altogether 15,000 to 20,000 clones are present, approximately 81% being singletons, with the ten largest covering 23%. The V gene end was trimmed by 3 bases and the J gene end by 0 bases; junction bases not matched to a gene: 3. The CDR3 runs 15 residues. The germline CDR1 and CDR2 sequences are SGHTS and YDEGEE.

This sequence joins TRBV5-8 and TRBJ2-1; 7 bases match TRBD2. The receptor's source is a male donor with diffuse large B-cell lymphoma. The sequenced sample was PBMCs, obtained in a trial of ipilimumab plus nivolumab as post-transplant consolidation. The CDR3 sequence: CASSSGTTSYNEQFF. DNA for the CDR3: TGTGCCAGCAGCTCCGGGACTACCTCCTACAATGAGCAGTTCTTC. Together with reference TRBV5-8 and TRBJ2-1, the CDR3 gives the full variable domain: EAGVTQSPTHLIKTRGQQATLRCSPISGHTSVYWYQQALGLGLQFLLWYDEGEERNRGNFPPRFSGRQFPNYSSELNVNALELEDSALYLCASSSGTTSYNEQFFGPGTRLTVL.